The present T cell receptor (beta chain) was sequenced within a study of blood T cell repertoires in COVID-19. Overall study context: T cells, B-cell-depleted T cells, or PBMCs provided the cDNA or gDNA that served as material.

Generated by immunoSEQ multiplex PCR, the TCRdb table keeps only in-frame clones and is missing some. The sample shows some 180,000 clones, roughly 76% of them seen only once. Germline values: CDR1 SGHVS, CDR2 FQNEAQ. The ends lost 4 bases at V and 3 bases at J; junction bases unmatched: 6. This CDR3 comprises 16 residues. The V and J genes are TRBV7-8 and TRBJ2-3, with 11 bases identical to TRBD2. This sequence originates from an elderly woman with COVID-19, enrolled during active disease. The sequenced sample consisted of peripheral blood. Written as DNA, the CDR3 is TGTGCCAGCAGCTCCCTACTAGCGGGAGTAACAGATACGCAGTATTTT. This codes for CASSSLLAGVTDTQYF.